The rows below give T cell receptor beta chains drawn from one sample of a study of radiotherapy plus CTLA-4 blockade in lung cancer. TCRdb's table, derived via immunoSEQ multiplex PCR, lists solely in-frame clones and lacks some. Of about 98,000 clones in the sample, almost 90% are singletons; the top ten hold 4.5% to 6%. Specimen: peripheral blood, collected from a patient treated with radiotherapy plus ipilimumab. The receptors derive from a human donor with non-small cell lung cancer that progressed on radiotherapy plus ipilimumab. Both conserved end residues are part of each CDR3. The order of the fields is J gene, V gene, D gene, clone size, CDR3 DNA, CDR3 protein. The D gene is left open where the match is weak. Size is omitted from some rows. Given values are once, few, many or a class for expanded clones.

>TRBJ1-2|TRBV27|-|-
TGTGCCAGCAGTTTATCGTTGACTACTAACTATGGCTACACCTTC
CASSLSLTTNYGYTF
>TRBJ2-1|TRBV27|-|-
TGTGCCAGCAGTTTTTTAGGGAGTAGGGAGTTCTTC
CASSFLGSREFF
>TRBJ2-5|TRBV5-5|TRBD2|-
TGTGCCAGCAGCACTCAGGTCCTCCCTATAGCGGGAGAAGAGACCCAGTACTTC
CASSTQVLPIAGEETQYF
>TRBJ2-7|TRBV7-9|TRBD1|-
TGCGCCAGCAGCTTACCACAGGGGGGCTCCTACGAGCAGTACTTC
CASSLPQGGSYEQYF
>TRBJ2-1|TRBV7-9|-|few
TGTGCCAGCAGCCCGACCCCCGGGACTCCCAATGAGCAGTTCTTC
CASSPTPGTPNEQFF
>TRBJ2-2|TRBV11-2|TRBD1|-
TGTGCCAGCAGCCCAGGGACAGGGGGCACCGGGGAGCTGTTTTTT
CASSPGTGGTGELFF
>TRBJ2-7|TRBV12-5|-|-
TGTGCTAGGAGAGTTTTAAGCCTATACGAGCAGTACTTC
CARRVLSLYEQYF
>TRBJ2-3|TRBV11-1|-|-
TGTGCCAGCAGCTTAGTTGTCCGGCCAGGGATGGGCACAGATACGCAGTATTTT
CASSLVVRPGMGTDTQYF
>TRBJ2-3|TRBV9|-|-
TGTGCCAGCAGCCCGGACCCGATAACAGATACGCAGTATTTT
CASSPDPITDTQYF
>TRBJ2-6|TRBV2|-|-
TGTGCCAGCAGTGAATTACGGGCTGGGGCCAACGTCCTGACTTTC
CASSELRAGANVLTF
>TRBJ1-1|TRBV19|-|-
TGTGCCAGTAGTATGAAGGGCGGAACCACTGAAGCTTTCTTT
CASSMKGGTTEAFF
>TRBJ1-1|TRBV5-1|TRBD1|-
TGCGCCAGCAGCACCTACCCCCGGGACAGGGGTGCCCACACTGAAGCTTTCTTT
CASSTYPRDRGAHTEAFF
>TRBJ2-2|TRBV6-1|-|-
TGTGCCAGCAGGCGGAGGGACACCGGGGAGCTGTTTTTT
CASRRRDTGELFF
>TRBJ2-3|TRBV27|TRBD2|-
TGTGCCAGCAGTTTCTTAGCGGGAGTTGGAGATACGCAGTATTTT
CASSFLAGVGDTQYF
>TRBJ1-5|TRBV4-1|-|-
TGCGCCAGCAGCCAAGCCCCAAATCAGCCCCAGCATTTT
CASSQAPNQPQHF
>TRBJ2-3|TRBV10-1|-|-
TGCGCCAGCAGTGAGTCTTGGTCAGCGGCGAGCACAGATACGCAGTATTTT
CASSESWSAASTDTQYF
>TRBJ1-1|TRBV11-2|-|-
TGTGCCAGCAGCACAAAGTGGGACACTGAAGCTTTCTTT
CASSTKWDTEAFF
>TRBJ1-1|TRBV6-1|-|-
TGTGCCAGCAGTGAGGGATTCCGGGGAGCTTTCTTT
CASSEGFRGAFF
>TRBJ2-2|TRBV5-6|TRBD2|once
TGTGCCAGCAGCTCGAAAGGACTAGCGGCAACCGGGGAGCTGTTTTTT
CASSSKGLAATGELFF
>TRBJ2-5|TRBV19|TRBD2|-
TGTGCCAGTAGTATACTAGCGGGAGGAGAGACCCAGTACTTC
CASSILAGGETQYF
>TRBJ1-1|TRBV6-1|TRBD1|-
TGTGCCAGCAACCTAGGGGGCGGCACTGAAGCTTTCTTT
CASNLGGGTEAFF
>TRBJ2-1|TRBV10-1|-|-
TGCGCCAGCAGTGAGTCGAGATACAATGAGCAGTTCTTC
CASSESRYNEQFF
>TRBJ2-1|TRBV6-1|-|-
TGTGCTTTAAACCCCCTCCGCTTTAACAATGAGCAGTTCTTC
CALNPLRFNNEQFF
>TRBJ1-2|TRBV4-1|-|-
TGCGCCAGCAGCCAAAACTATGGCTACACCTTC
CASSQNYGYTF
>TRBJ1-1|TRBV30|-|-
TGTGCCTGGACCTTCCAGGTTAACACTGAAGCTTTCTTT
CAWTFQVNTEAFF
>TRBJ2-7|TRBV2|TRBD1|-
TGTGCCAGCAGTGAAGACAGGGGTCTATACGAGCAGTACTTC
CASSEDRGLYEQYF
>TRBJ1-1|TRBV19|-|once
TGTGCCAGTAGTACCCTTTACAGGGATGCCACTGAAGCTTTCTTT
CASSTLYRDATEAFF
>TRBJ2-7|TRBV5-1|TRBD2|-
TGCGCCAGCAGCTTGGCCCGGCTAGCGGGAGGTACCTCCGAGCAGTACTTC
CASSLARLAGGTSEQYF
>TRBJ1-1|TRBV30|-|-
TGTGCCTGGAGTGCCGGGTCCGCGGGCGCTTTCTTT
CAWSAGSAGAFF
>TRBJ1-1|TRBV6-6|-|-
TGTGCCAGCAGTTATAACATTGAGGCTTTCTTT
CASSYNIEAFF
>TRBJ1-4|TRBV5-1|-|-
TGCGCCAGCAGCTTGGGGTCCGGCGGGGAAAAACTGTTTTTT
CASSLGSGGEKLFF
>TRBJ1-2|TRBV7-9|TRBD1|-
TGTGCCAGCAGCAAGGACAGGAACTATGGCTACACCTTC
CASSKDRNYGYTF
>TRBJ2-2|TRBV5-4|TRBD2|-
TGTGCCAGCAGCCTCGGGACTAGCGGGAGGACCGGGGAGCTGTTTTTT
CASSLGTSGRTGELFF
>TRBJ2-5|TRBV19|-|-
TGTGCCAGTAGTATAGGAGCGAACGCAGAGACCCAGTACTTC
CASSIGANAETQYF
>TRBJ2-1|TRBV29-1|TRBD1|-
TGCAGCGCCGCCGTGGGACAGGGTTTCAATGAGCAGTTCTTC
CSAAVGQGFNEQFF
>TRBJ1-2|TRBV2|TRBD1|-
TGTGCCAGCAGTGAAAGGCCAGGGGGCGAAGTAAGTGGCTACACCTTC
CASSERPGGEVSGYTF
>TRBJ2-1|TRBV5-1|TRBD2|once
TGCGCCAGCAGATTGACTAGCGGGAGTCTCGATGAGCAGTTCTTC
CASRLTSGSLDEQFF